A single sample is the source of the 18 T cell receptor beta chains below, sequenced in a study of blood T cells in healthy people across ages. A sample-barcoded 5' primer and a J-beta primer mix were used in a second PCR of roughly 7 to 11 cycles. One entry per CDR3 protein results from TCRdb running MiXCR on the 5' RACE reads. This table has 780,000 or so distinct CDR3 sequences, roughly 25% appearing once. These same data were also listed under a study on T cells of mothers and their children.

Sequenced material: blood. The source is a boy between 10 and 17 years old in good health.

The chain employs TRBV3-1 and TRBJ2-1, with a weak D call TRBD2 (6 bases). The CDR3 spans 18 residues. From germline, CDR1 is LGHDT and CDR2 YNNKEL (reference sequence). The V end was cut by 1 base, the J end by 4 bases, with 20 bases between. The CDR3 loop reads CASSQVSGSAGLYNEQFF. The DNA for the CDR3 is TGTGCCAGCAGCCAAGTTTCTGGGTCGGCGGGGCTATACAATGAGCAGTTCTTC.

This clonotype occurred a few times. The CDR3 spells CASSATTGGGWDEQFF. In DNA, the CDR3 is TGTGCCAGCAGCGCTACGACAGGGGGCGGATGGGATGAGCAGTTCTTC. V usage is TRBV3-1 and J usage is TRBJ2-5, with 10 bases aligning to TRBD1. Judging by the DNA end, TRBJ2-1 fits better; the J call may be wrong. The CDR3 runs to 16 residues. Germline V gives CDR1 LGHDT, CDR2 YNNKEL (reference sequence).

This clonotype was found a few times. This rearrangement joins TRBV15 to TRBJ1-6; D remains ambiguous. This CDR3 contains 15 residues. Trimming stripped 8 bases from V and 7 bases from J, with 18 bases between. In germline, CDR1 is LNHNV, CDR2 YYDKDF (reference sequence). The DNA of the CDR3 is TGTGCCACCGGTGTCGGACCCAGCGGGAATTCACCCCTCCACTTT. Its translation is CATGVGPSGNSPLHF.

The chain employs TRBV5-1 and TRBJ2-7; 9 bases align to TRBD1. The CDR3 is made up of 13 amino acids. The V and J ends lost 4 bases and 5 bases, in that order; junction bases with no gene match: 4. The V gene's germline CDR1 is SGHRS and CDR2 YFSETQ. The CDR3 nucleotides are TGCGCCAGCAGCCCGGACAGGGGCCACGAGCAGTACTTC. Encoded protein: CASSPDRGHEQYF.

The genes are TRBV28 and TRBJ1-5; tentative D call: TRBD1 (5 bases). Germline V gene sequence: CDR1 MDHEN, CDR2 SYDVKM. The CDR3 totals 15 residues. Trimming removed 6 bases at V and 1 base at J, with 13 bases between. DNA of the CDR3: TGTGCCAGCAGCCCGGGGGTTTCGAGCAATCAGCCCCAGCATTTT. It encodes CASSPGVSSNQPQHF.

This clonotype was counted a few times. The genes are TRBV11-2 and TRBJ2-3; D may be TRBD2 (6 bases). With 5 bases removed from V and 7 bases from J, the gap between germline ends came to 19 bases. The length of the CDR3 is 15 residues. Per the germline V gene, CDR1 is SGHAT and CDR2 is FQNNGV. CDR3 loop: CASSMMTRFLNTQYF. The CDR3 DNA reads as TGTGCCAGCAGCATGATGACTAGATTCTTAAATACGCAGTATTTT.

CDR3 protein: CASSQDRSFNEQYF. The CDR3 DNA follows: TGTGCCAGCAGCCAAGACAGGTCGTTTAACGAGCAGTACTTC. V gene TRBV3-1 combines with J gene TRBJ2-7; no reliable D call. V was shortened by 0 bases and J by 5 bases, with 11 bases between the two germline ends. Germline V lookup: CDR1 LGHDT, CDR2 YNNKEL (reference sequence). CDR3 length equals 14 residues.

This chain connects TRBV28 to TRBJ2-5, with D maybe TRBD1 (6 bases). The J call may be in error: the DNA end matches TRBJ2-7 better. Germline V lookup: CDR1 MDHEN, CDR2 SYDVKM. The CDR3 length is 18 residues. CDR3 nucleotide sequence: TGTGCCAGCAGTTTTGGTCTCACAGGGTCCCTTCCTTCCTACGAGCAGTACTTC. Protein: CASSFGLTGSLPSYEQYF.

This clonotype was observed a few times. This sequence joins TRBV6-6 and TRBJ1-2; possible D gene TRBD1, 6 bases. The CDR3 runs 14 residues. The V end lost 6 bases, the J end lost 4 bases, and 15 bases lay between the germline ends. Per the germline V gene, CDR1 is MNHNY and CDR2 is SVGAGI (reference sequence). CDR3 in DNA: TGTGCCAGCAGGGCACAGGGACTCTCCTATGGCTACACCTTC. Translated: CASRAQGLSYGYTF.

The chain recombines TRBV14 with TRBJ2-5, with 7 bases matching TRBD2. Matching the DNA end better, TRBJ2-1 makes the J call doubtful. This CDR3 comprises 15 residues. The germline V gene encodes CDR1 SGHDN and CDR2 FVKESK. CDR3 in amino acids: CASSPRTGGGNEQFF. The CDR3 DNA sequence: TGTGCCAGCAGCCCCCGGACTGGCGGGGGCAATGAGCAGTTCTTC.

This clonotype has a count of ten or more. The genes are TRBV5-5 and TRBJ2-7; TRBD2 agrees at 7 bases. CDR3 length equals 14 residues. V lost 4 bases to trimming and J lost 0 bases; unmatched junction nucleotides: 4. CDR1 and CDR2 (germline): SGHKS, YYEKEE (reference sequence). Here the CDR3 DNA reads TGTGCCAGCAGCCGGGGGGACCACTCCTACGAGCAGTACTTC. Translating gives CASSRGDHSYEQYF.

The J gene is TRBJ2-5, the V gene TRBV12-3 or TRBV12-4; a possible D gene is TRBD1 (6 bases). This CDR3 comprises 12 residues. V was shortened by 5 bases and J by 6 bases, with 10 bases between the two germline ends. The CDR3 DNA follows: TGTGCCAGCAGTCTACAGGGAAAGACCCAGTACTTC. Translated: CASSLQGKTQYF.

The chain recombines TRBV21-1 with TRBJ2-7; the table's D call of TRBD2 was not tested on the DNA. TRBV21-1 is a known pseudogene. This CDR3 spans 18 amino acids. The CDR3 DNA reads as TGTGCCAGCAGCAAATATATTCTCCCAGTCAGGGCGCCGTACGAGCAGTACTTC. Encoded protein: CASSKYILPVRAPYEQYF.

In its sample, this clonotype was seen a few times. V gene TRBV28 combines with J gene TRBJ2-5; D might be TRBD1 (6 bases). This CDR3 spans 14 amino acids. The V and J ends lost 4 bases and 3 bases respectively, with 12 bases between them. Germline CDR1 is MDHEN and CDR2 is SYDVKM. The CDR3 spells CASSSRRGKETQYF. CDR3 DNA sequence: TGTGCCAGCAGTTCTCGCAGGGGAAAAGAGACCCAGTACTTC.

In nucleotides, the CDR3 is TGTGCCAGCAGACCCGACAGGGGGAACTATGGCTACACCTTC. Its translation is CASRPDRGNYGYTF. This rearrangement joins TRBV7-9 to TRBJ1-2; 9 nucleotides align to TRBD1. V lost 6 bases and J lost 2; bases outside the gene matches: 4. The CDR3 has 14 residues. Per the germline V gene, CDR1 is SEHNR and CDR2 is FQNEAQ (reference sequence).

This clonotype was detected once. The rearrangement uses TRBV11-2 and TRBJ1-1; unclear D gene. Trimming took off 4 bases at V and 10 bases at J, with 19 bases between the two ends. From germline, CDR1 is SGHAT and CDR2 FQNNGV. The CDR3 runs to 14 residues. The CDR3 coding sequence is TGTGCCAGCAGCTCAGACCTTGGACCGGCAGTAGCTTTCTTT. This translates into CASSSDLGPAVAFF.

The CDR3 spells CATMVASGRIYEQYF. CDR3 DNA sequence: TGTGCCACAATGGTGGCTAGCGGGAGAATCTACGAGCAGTACTTC. V usage is TRBV6-6 and J usage is TRBJ2-5, with TRBD2 identical over 10 bases. Gene TRBJ2-7 matches the end of the DNA better, so the J call may be wrong. CDR1 MNHNY and CDR2 SVGAGI come from the germline V gene (reference sequence). This CDR3 region has 15 residues.

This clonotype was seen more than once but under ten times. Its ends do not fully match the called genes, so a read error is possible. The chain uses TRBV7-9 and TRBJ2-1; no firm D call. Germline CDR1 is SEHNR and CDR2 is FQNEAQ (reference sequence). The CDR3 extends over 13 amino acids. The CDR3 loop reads CTSSLGQVGEQFF. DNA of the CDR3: TGTACCAGCAGCTTAGGTCAGGTCGGAGAGCAGTTCTTC.